The 30 T cell receptor beta chains below come from one sample, sequenced in a study of blood T cell repertoires in COVID-19. The repertoire was sequenced with immunoSEQ multiplex PCR; TCRdb's copy has only in-frame clones and lacks some. The sample contains around 160,000 clones, around nine tenths of which appear only once. The sequencing input was peripheral blood. These TCRs come from a human donor in a cohort sampled during active COVID-19.

The chain couples TRBV2 to TRBJ2-2; the match to TRBD1 covers 8 bases. Germline trimming cut 6 bases from V and 6 bases from J; bases unmatched to any gene: 6. Germline V gene lookup returns CDR1 SNHLY and CDR2 FYNNEI. There are 14 residues in the CDR3. CDR3 DNA sequence: TGTGCCAGCAGGGGGTGGACAGGGCCCGGGGAGCTGTTTTTT. Amino acid sequence: CASRGWTGPGELFF.

This chain uses TRBV27 with TRBJ2-1; 14 bases match TRBD2. After removal of 5 bases from V and 10 bases from J, the junction contained 22 bases not matched to a gene. The CDR3 runs to 20 residues. CDR1 is MNHEY and CDR2 is SMNVEV in the germline V gene (reference sequence). The CDR3 loop is CASSGLAGLAGVSQAGEQFF. The CDR3 DNA sequence: TGTGCCAGCAGTGGACTCGCGGGACTAGCGGGAGTTTCCCAGGCAGGGGAGCAGTTCTTC.

The rearrangement joins TRBV7-9 to TRBJ2-7; TRBD1 might be the D (6 bases). The V and J ends lost 2 bases and 5 bases respectively, with 16 bases between them. Germline V gene data show CDR1 as SEHNR and CDR2 as FQNEAQ (reference sequence). The CDR3 spans 15 residues. CDR3 sequence reads: CASSLPVTGPNEQYF. CDR3 nucleotides: TGTGCCAGCAGCTTACCAGTTACAGGGCCCAACGAGCAGTACTTC.

In this sample, this clone turned up many times. The chain couples TRBV27 to TRBJ2-2; D unresolved. Trimming shortened V by 10 bases and J by 5 bases, and 14 bases separated the two germline ends. The germline V gene encodes CDR1 MNHEY and CDR2 SMNVEV (reference sequence). The CDR3 loop spans 13 amino acids. CDR3 in amino acids: CATQFHPTGELFF. The CDR3 DNA follows: TGTGCCACCCAGTTTCACCCGACCGGGGAGCTGTTTTTT.

V and J are TRBV27 and TRBJ1-1; perhaps TRBD1 as D (6 bases). The ends were cut back, 3 bases at V and 4 bases at J, with 18 bases in the middle. Germline CDR1 and CDR2: MNHEY and SMNVEV (reference sequence). The CDR3 contains 16 residues. DNA for the CDR3: TGTGCCAGCAGTTTTAGGGCTAGCATCAGGGGCACTGAAGCTTTCTTT. Translation: CASSFRASIRGTEAFF.

The chain is built from TRBV7-3 and TRBJ2-1, with 16 nucleotides matching TRBD2. V was pared by 5 bases and J by 2 bases, with 6 bases of the junction left unmatched. CDR1 SGHTA and CDR2 FQGTGA come from the germline V gene. This CDR3 has 18 residues. CDR3 bases: TGTGCCAGCAGCCGAACCGGGACTAGCGGGAGGGCCTACAATGAGCAGTTCTTC. Translation: CASSRTGTSGRAYNEQFF.

The rearrangement joins TRBV11-2 to TRBJ2-3; D is ambiguous. V dropped 1 base and J dropped 1 base, with 9 bases sitting between them. Germline CDR1 and CDR2: SGHAT and FQNNGV. This CDR3 region has 15 residues. The chain's CDR3 is CASSLGFSRTDTQYF. The CDR3 nucleotides read TGTGCCAGCAGCTTAGGATTTAGCCGCACAGATACGCAGTATTTT.

This sequence joins TRBV7-9 and TRBJ2-5, with TRBD1 matching over 7 bases. Losses at the gene ends were 5 bases for V and 3 bases for J; bases not matched to a gene: 6. Germline V gene lookup returns CDR1 SEHNR and CDR2 FQNEAQ (reference sequence). CDR3 length equals 14 residues. CDR3 sequence reads: CASSPGTAKETQYF. The CDR3 bases are TGTGCCAGCAGCCCCGGGACAGCAAAAGAGACCCAGTACTTC.

This clone was detected only a few times. This chain connects TRBV19 to TRBJ1-3; the D is unclear. The germline V and J ends were trimmed by 4 bases and 3 bases, with 16 bases remaining between them. The CDR3 sequence is 16 residues long. Germline V lookup: CDR1 LNHDA, CDR2 SQIVND (reference sequence). The chain's CDR3 is CASSSTAKRSGNTIYF. The CDR3 DNA sequence: TGTGCCAGTAGTAGTACAGCCAAACGAAGTGGAAACACCATATATTTT.

The rearrangement links TRBV5-4 to TRBJ2-2; D is undetermined. The CDR3 runs 15 residues. The V and J ends lost 1 base and 6 bases respectively, with 13 bases between them. CDR1 is SGHNT and CDR2 is YYREEE in the germline V gene (reference sequence). CDR3 DNA sequence: TGTGCCAGCAGCTTGAGCCTCGGGTTGGCCGGGGAGCTGTTTTTT. Encoded protein: CASSLSLGLAGELFF. Together with reference TRBV5-4 and TRBJ2-2, the CDR3 gives the full variable domain: ETGVTQSPTHLIKTRGQQVTLRCSSQSGHNTVSWYQQALGQGPQFIFQYYREEENGRGNFPPRFSGLQFPNYSSELNVNALELDDSALYLCASSLSLGLAGELFFGEGSRLTVL.

V usage is TRBV3-1 (or the pseudogene TRBV3-2) and J usage is TRBJ1-1, with TRBD1 matching 7 bases. Germline CDR1 is LGHDT and CDR2 is YNNKEL (reference sequence). The CDR3 consists of 14 residues. V lost 3 bases, J lost 3 bases, and 4 bases stayed unmatched. CDR3 protein: CASSHSDRDTEAFF. In DNA form, the CDR3 reads TGTGCCAGCAGCCACAGTGACAGGGACACTGAAGCTTTCTTT.

V usage is TRBV4-2 and J usage is TRBJ2-7; TRBD1 matches 7 bases. Losses at the gene ends were 1 base for V and 0 bases for J; bases not matched to a gene: 6. Germline values: CDR1 LGHNA, CDR2 YNFKEQ. The length of the CDR3 is 16 residues. In DNA, the CDR3 is TGTGCCAGCAGCCAAGTAACAGGGGCCCTCTCCTACGAGCAGTACTTC. It specifies CASSQVTGALSYEQYF.

V usage is TRBV27 and J usage is TRBJ2-1, with 7 bases lining up with TRBD1. Unmatched junction bases numbered 8, after V lost 2 bases and J lost 4 bases. The germline V gene encodes CDR1 MNHEY and CDR2 SMNVEV (reference sequence). This CDR3 is built from 16 residues. The CDR3, as DNA: TGTGCCAGCAGTTTAGTGGGACAGCCTTTTTACAATGAGCAGTTCTTC. This encodes CASSLVGQPFYNEQFF.

This chain links TRBV6-5 with TRBJ1-1; TRBD1 agrees at 9 bases. Germline V gene sequence: CDR1 MNHEY, CDR2 SVGAGI. This CDR3 is built from 15 residues. With 4 bases clipped from V and 6 bases from J, the junction kept 9 bases outside the gene matches. This CDR3 reads CASSSRQGGNAEAFF. The CDR3 coding sequence is TGTGCCAGCAGTTCTCGACAGGGGGGCAACGCTGAAGCTTTCTTT.

The chain links TRBV5-1 to TRBJ2-5, with D possibly being TRBD2 (5 bases). The germline V gene has CDR1 SGHRS and CDR2 YFSETQ. CDR3 size: 14 residues. With 3 bases removed from V and 6 bases from J, the gap between germline ends came to 15 bases. CDR3 amino acids: CASSSGVSRQTQYF. The DNA for the CDR3 is TGCGCCAGCAGCTCCGGGGTGTCGCGGCAGACCCAGTACTTC.

This clone was found a few times. The V and J genes are TRBV6-1 and TRBJ2-7; 12 bases are shared with TRBD2. Germline lookup yields CDR1 MNHNS and CDR2 SASEGT. V was pared by 2 bases and J by 3 bases, with 11 bases of the junction left unmatched. The CDR3 has 18 residues. CDR3 protein: CASSEPVRRLAGVYEQYF. The CDR3 DNA reads TGTGCCAGCAGTGAACCGGTGAGGAGACTAGCGGGAGTCTACGAGCAGTACTTC.

CDR3 in DNA: TGTGCCATCAGTGAGTCTCCGGCGGTAAGGAGCAATCAGCCCCAGCATTTT. This codes for CAISESPAVRSNQPQHF. V gene TRBV10-3 combines with J gene TRBJ1-5; no reliable D call. The germline CDR1 and CDR2 sequences are ENHRY and SYGVKD. The CDR3 sequence is 17 residues long. V dropped 0 bases and J dropped 1 base, with 13 bases sitting between them.

The chain employs TRBV27 and TRBJ2-1; the D gene is possibly TRBD1 (6 bases). The CDR3 has 16 residues. V lost 6 bases and J lost 4, with 19 bases in between. Germline V gives CDR1 MNHEY, CDR2 SMNVEV (reference sequence). CDR3 in DNA: TGTGCCAGCAGGTCAACAGGGCCTTTAGGGTACAATGAGCAGTTCTTC. The encoded protein is CASRSTGPLGYNEQFF.

A word on this clone: Other DNA sequences from this sample encode an identical CDR3 as well. The chain links TRBV6-5 to TRBJ1-4; TRBD1 matches 8 bases. Germline CDR1 is MNHEY and CDR2 is SVGAGI. The V gene end was trimmed by 2 bases and the J gene end by 5 bases; junction bases not matched to a gene: 7. This CDR3 is built from 16 residues. The CDR3 here is CASSYSPGGGNEKLFF. The CDR3 DNA reads as TGTGCCAGCAGTTACAGCCCAGGGGGCGGAAATGAAAAACTGTTTTTT.

About this clone: A much larger clone is a single base away; this may be a read error. The sample holds other DNA sequences that translate to the same CDR3. The chain recombines TRBV9 with TRBJ1-2; TRBD1 aligns across 8 bases. This CDR3 has 14 residues. V was clipped by 0 bases and J by 2 bases; unmatched bases: 0. The V gene's germline CDR1 is SGDLS and CDR2 YYNGEE. The CDR3 is CASSVGQGNYGYTF. For the CDR3, the DNA is TGTGCCAGCAGCGTAGGACAGGGGAACTATGGCTACACCTTC.

The gene calls are TRBV4-2 and TRBJ2-7; D unclear. Deletions cut 1 base from V and 2 bases from J, with 6 bases between. The CDR3 is made up of 13 amino acids. CDR1 is LGHNA, CDR2 YNFKEQ, per germline. CDR3 protein: CASSQVPAYEQYF. The CDR3 DNA reads as TGTGCCAGCAGCCAAGTCCCTGCCTACGAGCAGTACTTC.

The chain uses TRBV7-9 and TRBJ1-4, with D possibly matching TRBD1 (5 bases). V was trimmed by 0 bases and J by 8 bases, leaving 10 bases between them. CDR3 length: 14 amino acids. Germline CDR1 and CDR2: SEHNR and FQNEAQ (reference sequence). The CDR3 bases are TGTGCCAGCAGCTTAGCGCAGGGAGGAGAAAAACTGTTTTTT. Translation: CASSLAQGGEKLFF.

This sequence joins TRBV18 and TRBJ1-1, with 10 bases identical to TRBD1. Per germline, CDR1 KGHSH and CDR2 LQKENI. There are 14 residues in the CDR3. V lost 3 bases, J lost 2 bases, and 0 bases stayed unmatched. The CDR3 is CASSPTGGNTEAFF. For the CDR3, the DNA is TGTGCCAGCTCACCGACAGGGGGCAACACTGAAGCTTTCTTT. The full variable domain, completed using reference TRBV18 and TRBJ1-1, is NAGVMQNPRHLVRRRGQEARLRCSPMKGHSHVYWYRQLPEEGLKFMVYLQKENIIDESGMPKERFSAEFPKEGPSILRIQQVVRGDSAAYFCASSPTGGNTEAFFGQGTRLTVV.

This clone occurred once. An end of the junction differs from the germline gene, which may be a read error. The V and J genes are TRBV7-7 and TRBJ2-3; D gene unclear. The CDR3 spans 13 residues. CDR1 and CDR2 (germline): SSHAT, FNYEAQ (reference sequence). This CDR3 is CASSLGRTDTQYF. DNA of the CDR3: TGTGCTAGCAGCTTAGGCAGGACAGATACGCAGTATTTT.

The V call is TRBV2, the J call TRBJ1-1; possible D gene TRBD1, 5 bases. Germline assignment: CDR1 SNHLY and CDR2 FYNNEI. Trimming removed 10 bases at V and 1 base at J, with 13 bases between. The CDR3 length is 13 residues. CDR3 residues: CATRQLPNTEAFF. The CDR3 nucleotides read TGTGCCACCCGACAGCTTCCGAACACTGAAGCTTTCTTT.

The chain carries TRBV5-1 and TRBJ2-7, with no clear D. V was trimmed by 1 base and J by 0 bases, leaving 14 bases between them. Germline loops: CDR1 SGHRS, CDR2 YFSETQ. The CDR3 loop spans 16 amino acids. The CDR3 region is CASSLFPVDGSYEQYF. CDR3 sequence (DNA): TGCGCCAGCAGCTTGTTTCCGGTAGATGGCTCCTACGAGCAGTACTTC. The complete variable domain, with remaining parts taken from reference TRBV5-1 and TRBJ2-7, reads KAGVTQTPRYLIKTRGQQVTLSCSPISGHRSVSWYQQTPGQGLQFLFEYFSETQRNKGNFPGRFSGRQFSNSRSEMNVSTLELGDSALYLCASSLFPVDGSYEQYFGPGTRLTVT.

This chain connects TRBV25-1 to TRBJ2-6; no reliable D call. Between the trimmed V and J ends, which lost 9 bases and 2 bases, there was a span of 17 bases. Germline V gives CDR1 MGHDK, CDR2 SYGVNS. The CDR3 totals 16 residues. This CDR3 reads CASLGPELAGANVLTF. The CDR3 DNA reads as TGTGCCAGTCTGGGTCCAGAGCTAGCTGGGGCCAACGTCCTGACTTTC.

V gene TRBV5-4 combines with J gene TRBJ2-7, with D possibly being TRBD1 (7 bases). V was cut by 1 base and J by 5 bases, with 13 bases left in between. The V gene's germline CDR1 is SGHNT and CDR2 YYREEE (reference sequence). The CDR3 spans 14 residues. The CDR3 sequence: CASSLRGGGDEQYF. The CDR3 DNA is TGTGCCAGCAGCTTGAGAGGGGGCGGGGACGAGCAGTACTTC.

To note about this clone: This same CDR3 is encoded by further DNA sequences in the sample. This chain links TRBV11-2 with TRBJ1-1; D is undetermined. Per germline, CDR1 SGHAT and CDR2 FQNNGV. V was trimmed by 0 bases and J by 3 bases, leaving 5 bases between them. The CDR3 covers 13 residues. The CDR3 here is CASSLDRDTEAFF. DNA of the CDR3: TGTGCCAGCAGCTTAGATCGAGACACTGAAGCTTTCTTT. The full variable domain, with the rest looked up from reference TRBV11-2 and TRBJ1-1, is EAGVAQSPRYKIIEKRQSVAFWCNPISGHATLYWYQQILGQGPKLLIQFQNNGVVDDSQLPKDRFSAERLKGVDSTLKIQPAKLEDSAVYLCASSLDRDTEAFFGQGTRLTVV.

The chain recombines TRBV18 with TRBJ2-5; D is perhaps TRBD1 (5 bases). Per the germline V gene, CDR1 is KGHSH and CDR2 is LQKENI. The CDR3 has 15 residues. Trimming left V 1 base short and J 4 bases short, with 13 bases between. The CDR3 is CASSPQLGPAETQYF. The DNA for the CDR3 is TGTGCCAGCTCACCACAGCTGGGGCCTGCAGAGACCCAGTACTTC.